Below are 6 T cell receptor beta chains sequenced from a single sample in a study of molecular identifiers for immune sequencing clone quantification. TCRdb itself ran the PCR reads through MiXCR, one entry per CDR3 protein. The sample shows tens of thousands of distinct CDR3 sequences, about 18% of them seen only once. The sample consisted of naive CD8+ T cells from blood, with Jurkat cell RNA spiked in. As to subset: FACS-sorted CD8+CD4-CCR7+CD45RA+ naive T cells. Receptors were obtained from a human donor in good health. Some libraries in this study had Jurkat cell RNA spiked in.

This clonotype was counted many times. The rearrangement uses TRBV7-8 and TRBJ2-7; D is possibly TRBD1 (6 bases). The CDR3 has 13 amino acids. The V gene's germline CDR1 is SGHVS and CDR2 FQNEAQ. Trimming took 0 bases from V and 7 from J, leaving 10 bases between them. The CDR3: CASSLARQGEQYF. The CDR3 nucleotides read TGTGCCAGCAGCTTAGCTCGGCAGGGGGAGCAGTACTTC.

With respect to this clonotype: This could be a read error, since a much larger clone is one nucleotide away. This rearrangement joins TRBV13 to TRBJ2-7; 7 bases map to TRBD1. Germline CDR1 is PRHDT and CDR2 is FYEKMQ (reference sequence). The CDR3 is 19 amino acids. Written as DNA, the CDR3 is TGTGCCAGCGGCTTAGCTGTCAGGACAGGAAGCTTTTTCCCCTACGAGCAGTACTTC. Residues: CASGLAVRTGSFFPYEQYF. The full variable domain, completed using reference TRBV13 and TRBJ2-7, is AAGVIQSPRHLIKEKRETATLKCYPIPRHDTVYWYQQGPGQDPQFLISFYEKMQSDKGSIPDRFSAQQFSDYHSELNMSSLELGDSALYFCASGLAVRTGSFFPYEQYFGPGTRLTVT.

This clonotype was counted ten times or more. The CDR3: CAVESVGGIQYF. CDR3 DNA: TGTGCCGTCGAGAGCGTAGGGGGCATTCAGTACTTC. The rearrangement links TRBV10-3 to TRBJ2-4; tentatively, D is TRBD1 (6 bases). CDR3 length equals 12 residues. Per the germline V gene, CDR1 is ENHRY and CDR2 is SYGVKD. V was clipped by 11 bases and J by 9 bases, with 17 bases between them.

This clonotype has at least ten counts. The chain links TRBV6-6 to TRBJ2-7; no firm D call. The V end was cut by 0 bases, the J end by 7 bases, with 4 bases between. Germline CDR1 is MNHNY and CDR2 is SVGAGI (reference sequence). The CDR3 contains 11 residues. The CDR3 DNA follows: TGTGCCAGCAGTTACTCAGGGGAGCAGTACTTC. This encodes CASSYSGEQYF.

This clonotype was recorded many times. This chain connects TRBV3-1 to TRBJ1-2; weak D call: TRBD1 (6 bases). Deletions cut 3 bases from V and 1 base from J, with 12 bases between. This CDR3 has 15 amino acids. Germline CDR1 is LGHDT and CDR2 is YNNKEL (reference sequence). Written as DNA, the CDR3 is TGTGCCAGCAGCCAGGGGGGCAAACTTAACTATGGCTACACCTTC. Translation: CASSQGGKLNYGYTF.

The chain employs TRBV6-1 and TRBJ2-7; 9 bases are a match to TRBD2. The CDR3 is made up of 16 amino acids. Germline V gives CDR1 MNHNS, CDR2 SASEGT. With 3 bases clipped from V and 0 bases from J, the junction kept 6 bases outside the gene matches. CDR3 nucleotide sequence: TGTGCCAGCAGTGATTTCGGCGGGAGGGCCTCCTACGAGCAGTACTTC. It translates to CASSDFGGRASYEQYF.